This entry is about one TCR beta chain. The record originates from a study of blood T cell repertoires in COVID-19. Across the study: Samples taken during acute and convalescent COVID-19 were collected in the United States, Italy and Spain.

Looked up from germline, CDR1 is LNHDA and CDR2 is SQIVND (reference sequence). This CDR3 is built from 14 residues. J lost 6 bases, V lost 8 bases, and 6 bases had no gene match. TCRdb's table, derived via immunoSEQ multiplex PCR, lists solely in-frame clones and lacks some. Here the sample spans approximately 91,000 clones, about four fifths being singletons. This clonotype was obtained from a man between 65 and 80 years old with acute or convalescent COVID-19. J is TRBJ2-3 and V is TRBV19; 12 bases agree with TRBD1. Input material: peripheral blood. The CDR3 loop reads CASAGTGGWDTQYF. The CDR3 region has the DNA TGTGCCAGTGCCGGGACAGGGGGCTGGGATACGCAGTATTTT.